This TCR beta chain was documented in a study of regulatory T cells in long-lasting Graves disease. Findings and caveats of the study: Not thyroid tissue but only peripheral blood was studied. It was in persistent disease that TRBV28, TRBJ1-2 and TRBJ2-5 were favored.

Arm-PCR with iRepertoire HTBI primers amplified the CDR3 regions for these TCR beta libraries. Per the original methods: The study identified 50 to 70 TRBV and about 14 TRBJ segments across samples. One entry per CDR3 protein results from TCRdb running MiXCR on the multiplex PCR reads. The authors' filters were not applied to this entry. The sample lists a few hundred thousand distinct CDR3 sequences; 22% were seen once. The sample's time point: persistent/refractory GD, antithyroid drugs over 5 years with positive TRAb. RNA extracted from PBMCs served as the sequencing template. V lost 4 bases and J 2 bases, leaving 8 bases between the germline ends. The CDR3 loop spans 13 amino acids. The germline V gene has CDR1 MNHEY and CDR2 SVGAGI. This clonotype has at least ten counts. What it recognizes is unknown.

The chain uses TRBV6-5 and TRBJ1-2; no clear D gene. This TCR was recovered from a female donor with Graves disease. Sequenced here: peripheral blood mononuclear cells (PBMCs), sampled when the disease was refractory, from a patient treated with antithyroid drugs. CDR3 nucleotides: TGTGCCAGCAGTTCTAGACTGAACTATGGCTACACCTTC. Protein sequence: CASSSRLNYGYTF.